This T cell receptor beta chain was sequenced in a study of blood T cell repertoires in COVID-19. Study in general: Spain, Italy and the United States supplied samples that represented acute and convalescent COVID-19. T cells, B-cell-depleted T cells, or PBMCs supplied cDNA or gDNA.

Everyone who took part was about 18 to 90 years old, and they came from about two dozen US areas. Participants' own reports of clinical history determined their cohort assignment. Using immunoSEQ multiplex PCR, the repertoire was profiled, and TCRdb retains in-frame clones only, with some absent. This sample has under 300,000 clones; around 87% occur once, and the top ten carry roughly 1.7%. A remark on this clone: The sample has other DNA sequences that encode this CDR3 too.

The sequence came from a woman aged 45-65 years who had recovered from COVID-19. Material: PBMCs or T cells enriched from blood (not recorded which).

CDR3 nucleotides: TGTGCCAGCTCACCCGGACAGGGAGGCGAGCAGTACTTC. Translating gives CASSPGQGGEQYF. V gene TRBV18 combines with J gene TRBJ2-7; TRBD1 aligns across 8 bases. Germline trimming cut 3 bases from V and 6 bases from J; bases unmatched to any gene: 4. The CDR3 consists of 13 residues. Germline V CDR1 and CDR2: KGHSH, LQKENI.